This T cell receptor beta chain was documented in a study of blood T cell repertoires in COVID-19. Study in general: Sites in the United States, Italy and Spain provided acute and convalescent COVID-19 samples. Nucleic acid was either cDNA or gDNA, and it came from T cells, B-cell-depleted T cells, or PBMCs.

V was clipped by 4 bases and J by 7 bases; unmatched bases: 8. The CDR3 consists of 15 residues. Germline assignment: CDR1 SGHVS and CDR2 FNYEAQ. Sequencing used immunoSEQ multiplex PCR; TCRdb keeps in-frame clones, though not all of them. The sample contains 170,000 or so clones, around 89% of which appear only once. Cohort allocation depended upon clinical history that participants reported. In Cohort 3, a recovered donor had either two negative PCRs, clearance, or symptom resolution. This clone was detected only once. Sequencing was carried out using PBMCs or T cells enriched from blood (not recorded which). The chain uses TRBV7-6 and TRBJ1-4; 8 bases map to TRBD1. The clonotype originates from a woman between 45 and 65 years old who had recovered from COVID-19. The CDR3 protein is CASSWQGAGGEKLFF. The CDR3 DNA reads TGTGCCAGCAGCTGGCAGGGGGCCGGGGGTGAAAAACTGTTTTTT.